This entry concerns a single T cell receptor beta chain. The data are from a study of blood T cell repertoires in COVID-19. Overall study: Acute-phase and convalescent COVID-19 samples originated in the United States, Italy and Spain. In each case, the material was cDNA or gDNA derived from T cells, B-cell-depleted T cells, or PBMCs.

Per the original data handling: Quantification of nucleated cells was approximated via reference gene primer amplification. Generated by immunoSEQ multiplex PCR, the TCRdb table keeps only in-frame clones and is missing some. V and J calls and clone size are as listed in that table; D and trimming were resolved from the DNA. The sample includes about 10,000 clones, 91% of them seen just once. Trimming took off 2 bases at V and 7 bases at J, with 21 bases between the two ends. The germline V gene encodes CDR1 MDHEN and CDR2 SYDVKM. This CDR3 has 17 residues. This chain links TRBV28 with TRBJ2-1; perhaps TRBD1 as D (5 bases). Sequenced material: peripheral blood. This TCR derives from a woman between 50 and 59 years old with active COVID-19. The CDR3 region has the DNA TGTGCCAGCAGTTTAAGGTCAGGGTCGAGTGGTATTAATGAGCAGTTCTTC. Translated, it gives CASSLRSGSSGINEQFF.